This paragraph covers one TCR beta chain sequence. Its antigen is undetermined. The germline V gene has CDR1 SNHLY and CDR2 FYNNEI. The V gene end was trimmed by 10 bases and the J gene end by 10 bases; junction bases not matched to a gene: 13. CDR3 length: 14 amino acids. Clones were read by immunoSEQ multiplex PCR, and TCRdb kept only the in-frame ones, dropping some. Of about 150,000 clones in the sample, more than 90% were seen once. This specimen belongs to a study of T cell responses to AZD1222 COVID-19 vaccine. Across the study: Second-dose intervals of approximately 4 or approximately 12 weeks were pooled.

Study conclusions and caveats: Among vaccine-associated CD4 TCRs, coverage spanned spike, with dominance at 160-218 and 743-854.

This sequence originates from an adult in good health. The sample was peripheral blood, taken on day 0 of AZD1222 vaccination. The chain employs TRBV2 and TRBJ1-6, with 7 bases identical to TRBD1. CDR3 nucleotide sequence: TGTGCCATCCTTCGCGGACAGGTCGGCTCACCCCTCCACTTT. It yields the protein CAILRGQVGSPLHF.